In its sample, the clone carrying this T cell receptor (beta chain) was seen many times. The antigen remains undetermined. Libraries of TCR beta came from quantitative 5'-RACE with molecular barcodes. From the 5' RACE reads, TCRdb called clonotypes with MiXCR, one entry per CDR3 protein. The sample records about 200,000 distinct CDR3 sequences, approximately 7.4% being singletons. These data are taken from a study of CD8 T cells in ankylosing spondylitis. Findings and limits, study-wide: Researchers report that disease-linked clones proved CD8+ and relatively rare in peripheral blood. Characteristic, it appeared, of ankylosing spondylitis blood was a TCR beta motif of eight highly homologous variants. Matched ankylosing spondylitis synovial fluid reportedly contained a significantly enriched population of disease-linked clones.

CDR1 and CDR2 (germline): SEHNR, FQNEAQ (reference sequence). The V and J ends lost 1 base and 0 bases respectively, with 13 bases between them. The CDR3 extends over 16 amino acids. The TCR comes from a male donor with ankylosing spondylitis. The material sequenced was blood, either unsorted or a sorted T cell fraction (not recorded which). The chain uses TRBV7-9 and TRBJ2-7; tentatively, D is TRBD1 (6 bases). CDR3 sequence (DNA): TGTGCCAGCAGCTTAGGCCCAGGGGTTAACTCCTACGAGCAGTACTTC. It codes for CASSLGPGVNSYEQYF.